This TCR beta chain derives from a study of T cell clones after liver transplantation. TCRdb keeps only in-frame clones here, not all; method: immunoSEQ multiplex PCR. The sample includes 98,000 or so clones, around 83% of them seen just once. This clone was recorded once. This CDR3 has 11 residues. The germline V and J ends were trimmed by 7 bases and 7 bases, with 9 bases remaining between them. The germline V gene has CDR1 MNHNY and CDR2 SVGAGI (reference sequence). The TCR sequence derives from a human donor who received a liver transplant. This material consisted of CD4+ T cells from blood, taken before liver transplant. The rearrangement links TRBV6-6 to TRBJ2-3, with D hard to call. The CDR3: CASKASNTQYF. CDR3 sequence (DNA): TGTGCCAGCAAAGCATCCAATACGCAGTATTTT.